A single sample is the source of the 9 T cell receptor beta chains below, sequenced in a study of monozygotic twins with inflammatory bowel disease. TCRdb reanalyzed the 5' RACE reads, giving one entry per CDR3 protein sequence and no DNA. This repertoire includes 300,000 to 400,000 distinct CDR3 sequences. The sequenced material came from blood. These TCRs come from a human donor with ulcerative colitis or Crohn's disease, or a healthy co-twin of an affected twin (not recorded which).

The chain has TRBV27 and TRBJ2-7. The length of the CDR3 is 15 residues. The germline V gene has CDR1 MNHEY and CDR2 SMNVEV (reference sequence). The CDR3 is CASSLSGFGSYEQYF.

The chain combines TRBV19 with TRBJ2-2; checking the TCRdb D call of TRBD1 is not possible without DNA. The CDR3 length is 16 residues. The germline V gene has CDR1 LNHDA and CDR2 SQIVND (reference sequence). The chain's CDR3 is CASSIPRGMNTGELFF.

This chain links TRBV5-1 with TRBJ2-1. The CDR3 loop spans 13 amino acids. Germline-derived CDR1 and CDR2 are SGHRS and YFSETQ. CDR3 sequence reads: CASSWGLENEQFF.

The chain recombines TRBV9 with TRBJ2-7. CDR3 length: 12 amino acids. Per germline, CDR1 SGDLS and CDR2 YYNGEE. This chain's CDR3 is CASSRGTNEQYF.

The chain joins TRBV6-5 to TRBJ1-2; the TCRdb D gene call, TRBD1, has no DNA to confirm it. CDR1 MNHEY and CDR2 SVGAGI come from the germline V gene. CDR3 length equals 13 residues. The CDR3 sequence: CASSLRQNYGYTF.

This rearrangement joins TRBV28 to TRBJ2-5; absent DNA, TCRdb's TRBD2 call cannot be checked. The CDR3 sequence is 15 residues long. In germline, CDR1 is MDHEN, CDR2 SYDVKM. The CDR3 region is CASSLMAGLAGTQYF.

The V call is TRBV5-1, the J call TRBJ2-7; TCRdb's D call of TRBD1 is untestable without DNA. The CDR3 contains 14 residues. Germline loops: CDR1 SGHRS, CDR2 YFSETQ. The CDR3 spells CASSLGQLSYEQYF. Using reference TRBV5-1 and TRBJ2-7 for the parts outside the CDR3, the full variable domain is KAGVTQTPRYLIKTRGQQVTLSCSPISGHRSVSWYQQTPGQGLQFLFEYFSETQRNKGNFPGRFSGRQFSNSRSEMNVSTLELGDSALYLCASSLGQLSYEQYFGPGTRLTVT.

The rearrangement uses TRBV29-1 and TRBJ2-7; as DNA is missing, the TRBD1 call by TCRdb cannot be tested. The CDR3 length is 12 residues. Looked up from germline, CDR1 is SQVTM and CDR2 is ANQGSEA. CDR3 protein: CSVTHGTYEQYF.

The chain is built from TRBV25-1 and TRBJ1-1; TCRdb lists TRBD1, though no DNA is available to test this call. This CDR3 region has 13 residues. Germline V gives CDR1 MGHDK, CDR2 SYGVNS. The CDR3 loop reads CASSVPGQVEAFF.